This T cell receptor (beta chain) was sequenced during a study of blood T cell repertoires in COVID-19. Turning to the study itself: COVID-19 samples from acute and convalescent phases originated in the United States, Italy and Spain.

Sequenced by immunoSEQ multiplex PCR; TCRdb stores in-frame clones only, minus some. Of some 300,000 clones detected, over 75% appear once; the ten largest clones hold around 1%. V was cut by 1 base and J by 6 bases, with 9 bases left in between. CDR3 length equals 13 residues. Germline lookup yields CDR1 SGHVS and CDR2 FNYEAQ. Residents of 24 US areas, aged roughly 18 to 95 years, made up the participants. The chain uses TRBV7-6 and TRBJ1-2; D possibly corresponds to TRBD1 (5 bases). The sequenced sample was PBMCs or T cells enriched from blood (not recorded which). The receptor comes from a woman in her thirties who had recovered from COVID-19. As DNA, the CDR3 is TGTGCCAGCAGCTTAGGTGCAGGGAATGGCTACACCTTC. Protein: CASSLGAGNGYTF.